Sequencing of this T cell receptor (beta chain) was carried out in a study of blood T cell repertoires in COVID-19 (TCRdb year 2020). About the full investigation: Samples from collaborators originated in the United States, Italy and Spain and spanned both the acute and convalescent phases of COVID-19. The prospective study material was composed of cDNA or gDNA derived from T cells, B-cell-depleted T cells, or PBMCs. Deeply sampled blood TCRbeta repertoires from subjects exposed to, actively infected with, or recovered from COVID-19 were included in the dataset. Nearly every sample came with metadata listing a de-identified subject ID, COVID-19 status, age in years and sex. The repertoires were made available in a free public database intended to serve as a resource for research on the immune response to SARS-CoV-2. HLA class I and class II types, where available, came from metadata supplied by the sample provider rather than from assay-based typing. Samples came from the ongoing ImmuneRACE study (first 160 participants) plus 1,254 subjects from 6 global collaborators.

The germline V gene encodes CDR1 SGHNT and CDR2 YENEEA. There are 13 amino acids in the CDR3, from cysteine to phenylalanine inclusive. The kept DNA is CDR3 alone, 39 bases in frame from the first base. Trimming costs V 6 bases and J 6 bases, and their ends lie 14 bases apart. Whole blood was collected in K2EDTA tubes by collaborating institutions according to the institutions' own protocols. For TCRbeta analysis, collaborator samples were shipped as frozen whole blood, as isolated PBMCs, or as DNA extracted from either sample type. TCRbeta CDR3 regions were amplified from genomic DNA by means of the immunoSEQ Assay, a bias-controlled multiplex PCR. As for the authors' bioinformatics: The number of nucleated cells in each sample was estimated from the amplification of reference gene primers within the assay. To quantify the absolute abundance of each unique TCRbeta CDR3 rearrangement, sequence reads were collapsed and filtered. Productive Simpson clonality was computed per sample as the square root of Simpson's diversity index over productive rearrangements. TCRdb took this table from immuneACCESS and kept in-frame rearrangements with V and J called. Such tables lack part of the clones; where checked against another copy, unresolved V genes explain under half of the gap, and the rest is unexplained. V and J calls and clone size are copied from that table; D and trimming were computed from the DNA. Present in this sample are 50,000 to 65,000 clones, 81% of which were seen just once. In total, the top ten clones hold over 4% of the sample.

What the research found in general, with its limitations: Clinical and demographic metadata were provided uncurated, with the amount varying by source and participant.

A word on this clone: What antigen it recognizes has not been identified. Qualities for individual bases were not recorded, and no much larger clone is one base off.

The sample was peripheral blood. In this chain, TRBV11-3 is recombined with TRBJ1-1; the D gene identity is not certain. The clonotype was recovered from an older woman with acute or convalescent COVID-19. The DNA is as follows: TGTGCCAGCAGTCGCGAGGGTTTGGCTGAAGCTTTCTTT. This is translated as CASSREGLAEAFF.